The present T cell receptor beta chain was sequenced within a study of shared clonotypes between healthy human individuals. Points on this clone: The antigen remains unidentified.

Methods used by the authors: Filtering differed since immunoSEQ provided only junctions, with no quality scores. Using immunoSEQ multiplex PCR, the repertoire was profiled, and TCRdb retains in-frame clones only, with some absent. The V and J calls and clone size come from that table; D and trimming were worked out from the DNA. The repertoire holds 600,000 to 750,000 clones, with roughly 87% as singletons. The CDR3 consists of 13 residues. Germline V gene sequence: CDR1 MNHNY, CDR2 SVGAGI (reference sequence). V lost 4 bases and J 5 bases, leaving 12 bases between the germline ends. Findings and limits, study-wide: Limited genetic and exposure-history diversity came from having few donors. Naive CD4 clonotypes overlapped across a handful of donors at approximately 5.3%.

The source material was memory CD8+ T cells from PBMCs. Subset noted: CD45RO+ cells pooled with CCR7-negative TemRA cells. The chain recombines TRBV6-6 with TRBJ2-7; tentatively, D is TRBD1 (5 bases). The receptor was derived from a man younger than 35 in good health. Some clones in this sample may be carry-over from other donors' samples. DNA for the CDR3: TGTGCCAGCAGTTTGGGCAGGGTGGACGAGCAGTACTTC. It yields the protein CASSLGRVDEQYF.